This T cell receptor (beta chain) was found in a study of intratumoral heterogeneity in liver cancer. Some background on the complete study: In the full approximately 15-patient cohort, the median age was roughly 63 years and the majority of patients were male. RNA-seq, DNA sequencing, TCR-seq and SNP array data from multiple regions of hepatocellular carcinoma specimens were combined in the study to investigate intratumor heterogeneity. The overall cohort comprised about 70 multiregional samples from about 15 HCC patients, with approximately 52 tumoral and 20 or so adjacent nontumoral regions. What the authors observed across the whole study: A relatively low patient number and under-sampled tumor-infiltrating lymphocyte representation were acknowledged by the authors as limitations.

Every patient had early-stage hepatocellular carcinoma and went to surgical resection without receiving any prior therapy. No macroscopic evidence of necrosis or hemorrhage was present in the sampled areas. Multiple regions from a couple of patients underwent TCR sequencing (ImmunoSeq). Each frozen resection tissue sample was taken at least 1 cm away from every other sample. Samples labelled N came from nontumoral liver tissue adjacent to the tumor. Genomic DNA was extracted from bulk tissue using the DNeasy blood and tissue kit. About this clone: Its antigen remains undetermined. Per-nucleotide qualities are absent, and no much larger clonotype sits a single base away.

Between the V and J ends, shortened by 1 base and 7 bases respectively, the junction contains 10 bases. The CDR3 covers 13 residues, taking in both the cysteine and the phenylalanine. The read is trimmed to its CDR3 DNA, 39 bases read in frame from base 1. CDR1 and CDR2 were assigned from the germline V gene as MNHEY and SVGAGI. Using the immunoSEQ assay, the TCR beta chain CDR3 regions were sequenced from genomic DNA. Rearranged VDJ segments were amplified with primers annealing to V and J segments. Under the source paper's analysis protocol: The ImmunoSeq Analyzer software was used to calculate clonality and richness metrics. Clones with differential abundance between regions were identified with Fisher's exact test combined with a beta-binomial method for additional stringency. TCRdb limited this immuneACCESS table to in-frame rearrangements with V and J called. A share of clones is missing; checked studies link under half to unresolved V genes, and the rest is unexplained. V and J calls and clone size follow that table, whereas D and trimming were derived from the DNA. The sample includes 5,900 or so clones, with approximately 73% observed a single time. About a fifth of the sample is held by the ten biggest clonotypes.

The TCR comes from a man between 65 and 80 years old with hepatocellular carcinoma. The chain couples TRBV6-5 to TRBJ1-1; D gene: possibly TRBD1, on 6 matching bases. Sequences were derived from tumor-adjacent normal tissue, sampled before any cancer treatment. The nucleotides are TGTGCCAGCAGTTACTTTACAGGGTTTGAAGCTTTCTTT. Translated, this is CASSYFTGFEAFF.